This paragraph reports one TCR beta chain. Its antigen remains unidentified. This sample is drawn from a study of cytomegalovirus exposure and HLA in healthy donors. Regarding the study as a whole: Later, an analysis found that common viral pathogens appeared to be linked with several of the most significant clusters. The productive fraction for most TCR beta V segments was about 87% or about 30% in an earlier analysis. Rare TCR sequences predominated, though certain public TCRs were found in many donors.

The CDR3 is 15 residues long. The V and J ends lost 4 bases and 5 bases respectively, with 15 bases between them. Germline V lookup: CDR1 LGHNA, CDR2 YNFKEQ. Primers: 60 Vbeta forward and 13 Jbeta reverse. Data came from immunoSEQ multiplex PCR; TCRdb stores just in-frame clones and leaves some out. The sample contains about 160,000 clones, roughly 78% of which appear only once. This clonotype was sampled from a man aged 40-49 years in good health and CMV-seropositive. The sample consisted of PBMCs. The chain uses TRBV4-2 and TRBJ1-5, with a tentative D call TRBD1 (6 bases). The CDR3 DNA follows: TGTGCCAGCAGCCTCAACAGGGACCCGCATCAGCCCCAGCATTTT. This codes for CASSLNRDPHQPQHF.